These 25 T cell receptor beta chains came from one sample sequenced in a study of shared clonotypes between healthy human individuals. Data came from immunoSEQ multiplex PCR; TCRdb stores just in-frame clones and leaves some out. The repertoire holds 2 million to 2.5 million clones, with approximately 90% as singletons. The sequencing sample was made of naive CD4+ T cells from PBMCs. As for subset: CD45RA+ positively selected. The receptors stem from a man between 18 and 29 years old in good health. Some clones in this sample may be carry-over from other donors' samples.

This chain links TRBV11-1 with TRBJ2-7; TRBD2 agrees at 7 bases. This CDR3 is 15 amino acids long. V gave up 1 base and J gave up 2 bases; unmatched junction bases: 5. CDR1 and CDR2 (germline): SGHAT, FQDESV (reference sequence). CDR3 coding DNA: TGTGCCAGCAGCTTAGACTGGGCGGGGGCCTACGAGCAGTACTTC. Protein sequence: CASSLDWAGAYEQYF.

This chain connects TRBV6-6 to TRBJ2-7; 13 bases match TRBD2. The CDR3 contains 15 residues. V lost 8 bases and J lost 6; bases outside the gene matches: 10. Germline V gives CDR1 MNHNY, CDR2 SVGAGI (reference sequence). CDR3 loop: CASGLGLAGTSEQYF. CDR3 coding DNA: TGTGCCAGCGGGTTGGGACTAGCGGGGACATCCGAGCAGTACTTC.

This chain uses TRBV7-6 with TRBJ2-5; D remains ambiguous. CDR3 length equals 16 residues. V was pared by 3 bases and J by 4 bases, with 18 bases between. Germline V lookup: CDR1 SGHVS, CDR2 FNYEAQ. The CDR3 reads CASSFGLGLDGETQYF. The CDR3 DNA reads TGTGCCAGCAGCTTTGGTCTGGGCTTGGACGGAGAGACCCAGTACTTC.

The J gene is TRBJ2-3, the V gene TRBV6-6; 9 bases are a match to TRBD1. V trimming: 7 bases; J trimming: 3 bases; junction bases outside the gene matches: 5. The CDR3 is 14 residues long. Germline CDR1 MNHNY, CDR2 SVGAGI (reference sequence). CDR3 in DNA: TGTGCCAGCAATTCAGACAGGGGGACAGATACGCAGTATTTT. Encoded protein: CASNSDRGTDTQYF.

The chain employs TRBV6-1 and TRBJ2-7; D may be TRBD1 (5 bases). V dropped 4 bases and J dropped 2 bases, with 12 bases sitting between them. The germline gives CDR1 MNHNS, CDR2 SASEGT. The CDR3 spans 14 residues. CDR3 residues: CASSVPRDTYEQYF. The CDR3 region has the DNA TGTGCCAGCAGTGTGCCCAGGGATACCTACGAGCAGTACTTC.

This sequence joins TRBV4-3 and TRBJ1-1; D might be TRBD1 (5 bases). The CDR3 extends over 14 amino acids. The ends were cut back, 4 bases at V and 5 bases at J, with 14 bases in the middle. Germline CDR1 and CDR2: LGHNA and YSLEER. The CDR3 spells CASSREGRGTEAFF. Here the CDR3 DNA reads TGCGCCAGCAGCCGGGAGGGGCGAGGGACTGAAGCTTTCTTT.

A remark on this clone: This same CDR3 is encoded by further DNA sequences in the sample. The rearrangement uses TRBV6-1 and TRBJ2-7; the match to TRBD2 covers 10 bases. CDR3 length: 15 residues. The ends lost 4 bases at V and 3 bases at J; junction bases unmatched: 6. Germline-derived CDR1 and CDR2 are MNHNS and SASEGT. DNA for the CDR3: TGTGCCAGCAGTGGTACTAGCGGGACCTTCTACGAGCAGTACTTC. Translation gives CASSGTSGTFYEQYF.

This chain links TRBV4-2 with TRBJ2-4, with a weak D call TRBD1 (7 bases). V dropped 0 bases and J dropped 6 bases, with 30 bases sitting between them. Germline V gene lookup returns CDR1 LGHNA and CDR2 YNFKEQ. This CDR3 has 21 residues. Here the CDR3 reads CASSQDKTGMVAEGARNIQYF. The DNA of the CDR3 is TGTGCCAGCAGCCAAGATAAAACGGGGATGGTAGCGGAGGGGGCCCGAAACATTCAGTACTTC.

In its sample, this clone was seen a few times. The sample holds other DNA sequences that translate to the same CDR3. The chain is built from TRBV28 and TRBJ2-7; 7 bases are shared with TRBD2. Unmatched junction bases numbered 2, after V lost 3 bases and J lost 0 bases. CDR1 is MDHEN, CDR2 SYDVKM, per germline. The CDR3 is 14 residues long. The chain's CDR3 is CASSLGGSSYEQYF. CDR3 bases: TGTGCCAGCAGTTTGGGCGGGAGCTCCTACGAGCAGTACTTC.

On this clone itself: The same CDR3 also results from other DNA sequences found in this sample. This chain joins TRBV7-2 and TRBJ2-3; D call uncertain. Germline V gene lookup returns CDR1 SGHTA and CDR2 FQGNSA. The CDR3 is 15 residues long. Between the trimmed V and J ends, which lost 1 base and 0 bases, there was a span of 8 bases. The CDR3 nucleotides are TGTGCCAGCAGCTTAGTCTCAACTAGCACAGATACGCAGTATTTT. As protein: CASSLVSTSTDTQYF.

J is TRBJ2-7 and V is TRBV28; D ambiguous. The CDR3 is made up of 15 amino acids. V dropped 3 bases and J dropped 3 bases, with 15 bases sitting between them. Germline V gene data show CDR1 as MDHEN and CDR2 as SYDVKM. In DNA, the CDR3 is TGTGCCAGCAGTTTGCCTCACGGACCGTACTACGAGCAGTACTTC. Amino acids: CASSLPHGPYYEQYF.

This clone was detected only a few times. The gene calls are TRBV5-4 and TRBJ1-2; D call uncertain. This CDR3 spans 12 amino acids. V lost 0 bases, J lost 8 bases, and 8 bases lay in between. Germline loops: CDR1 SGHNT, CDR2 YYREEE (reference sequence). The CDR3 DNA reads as TGTGCCAGCAGCTTGGAGGCGCGGGGCTACACCTTC. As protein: CASSLEARGYTF.

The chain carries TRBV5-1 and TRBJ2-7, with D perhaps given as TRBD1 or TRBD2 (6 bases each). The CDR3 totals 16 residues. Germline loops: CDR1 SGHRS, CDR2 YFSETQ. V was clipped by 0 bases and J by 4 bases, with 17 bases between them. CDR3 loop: CASSLAGAPSLYEQYF. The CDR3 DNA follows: TGCGCCAGCAGCTTGGCGGGGGCACCGTCCTTGTACGAGCAGTACTTC. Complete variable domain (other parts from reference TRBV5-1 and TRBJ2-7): KAGVTQTPRYLIKTRGQQVTLSCSPISGHRSVSWYQQTPGQGLQFLFEYFSETQRNKGNFPGRFSGRQFSNSRSEMNVSTLELGDSALYLCASSLAGAPSLYEQYFGPGTRLTVT.

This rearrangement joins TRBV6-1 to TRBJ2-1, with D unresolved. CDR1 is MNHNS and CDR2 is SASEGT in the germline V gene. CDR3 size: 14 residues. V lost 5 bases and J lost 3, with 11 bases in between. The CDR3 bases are TGTGCCAGCAGTTTGGACGGTGGCTACAATGAGCAGTTCTTC. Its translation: CASSLDGGYNEQFF.

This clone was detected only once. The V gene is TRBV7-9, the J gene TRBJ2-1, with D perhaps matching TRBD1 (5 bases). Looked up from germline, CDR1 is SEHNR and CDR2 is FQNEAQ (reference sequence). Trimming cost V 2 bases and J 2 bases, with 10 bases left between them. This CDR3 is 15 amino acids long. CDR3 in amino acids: CASSLRGDPYNEQFF. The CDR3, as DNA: TGTGCCAGCAGCTTAAGGGGTGACCCCTACAATGAGCAGTTCTTC. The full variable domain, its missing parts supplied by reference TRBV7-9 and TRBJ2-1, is DTGVSQNPRHKITKRGQNVTFRCDPISEHNRLYWYRQTLGQGPEFLTYFQNEAQLEKSRLLSDRFSAERPKGSFSTLEIQRTEQGDSAMYLCASSLRGDPYNEQFFGPGTRLTVL.

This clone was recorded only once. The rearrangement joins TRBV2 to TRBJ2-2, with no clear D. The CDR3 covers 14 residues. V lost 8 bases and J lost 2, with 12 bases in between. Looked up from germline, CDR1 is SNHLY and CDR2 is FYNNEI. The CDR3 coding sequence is TGTGCCAGCTCCTCAACCATTAACACCGGGGAGCTGTTTTTT. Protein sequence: CASSSTINTGELFF.

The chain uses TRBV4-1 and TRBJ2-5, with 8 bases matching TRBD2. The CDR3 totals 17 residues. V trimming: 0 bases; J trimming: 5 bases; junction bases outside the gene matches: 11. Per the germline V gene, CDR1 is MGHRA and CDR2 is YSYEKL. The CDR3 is CASSQDYGRALGETQYF. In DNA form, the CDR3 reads TGCGCCAGCAGCCAAGATTACGGGAGGGCCTTAGGGGAGACCCAGTACTTC.

The CDR3 nucleotides read TGTGCCACCACCCCTCGGGTTCGACTATCACCCTCCTACGAGCAGTACTTC. This translates into CATTPRVRLSPSYEQYF. This chain links TRBV11-3 with TRBJ2-7; D might be TRBD2 (5 bases). This CDR3 has 17 amino acids. V lost 10 bases and J lost 0, with 25 bases in between. Germline V gives CDR1 SGHNT, CDR2 YENEEA.

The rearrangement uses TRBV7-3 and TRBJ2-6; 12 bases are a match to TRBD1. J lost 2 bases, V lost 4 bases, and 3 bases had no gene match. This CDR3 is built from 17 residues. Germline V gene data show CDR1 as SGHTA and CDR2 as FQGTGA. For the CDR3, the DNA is TGTGCCAGCAGCTCCGGGACAGGGGGCGCTGGGGCCAACGTCCTGACTTTC. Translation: CASSSGTGGAGANVLTF. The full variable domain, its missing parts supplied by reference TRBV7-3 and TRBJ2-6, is GAGVSQTPSNKVTEKGKYVELRCDPISGHTALYWYRQSLGQGPEFLIYFQGTGAADDSGLPNDRFFAVRPEGSVSTLKIQRTERGDSAVYLCASSSGTGGAGANVLTFGAGSRLTVL.

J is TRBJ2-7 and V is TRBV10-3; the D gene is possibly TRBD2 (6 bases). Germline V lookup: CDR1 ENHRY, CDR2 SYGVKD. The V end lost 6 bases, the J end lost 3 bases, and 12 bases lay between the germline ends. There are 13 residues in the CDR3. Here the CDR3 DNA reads TGTGCCATCAGGCGCCAGGGAGGCTACGAGCAGTACTTC. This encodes CAIRRQGGYEQYF.

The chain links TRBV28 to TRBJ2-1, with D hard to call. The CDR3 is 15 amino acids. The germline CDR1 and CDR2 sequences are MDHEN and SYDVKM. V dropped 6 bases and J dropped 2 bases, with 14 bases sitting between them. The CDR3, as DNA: TGTGCCAGCAGCCCCCGGACCAGACCCTACAATGAGCAGTTCTTC. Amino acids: CASSPRTRPYNEQFF.

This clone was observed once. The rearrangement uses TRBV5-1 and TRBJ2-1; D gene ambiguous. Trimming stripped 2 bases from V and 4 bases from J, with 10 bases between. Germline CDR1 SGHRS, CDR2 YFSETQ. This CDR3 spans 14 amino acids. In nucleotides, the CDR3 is TGCGCCAGCAGCTTTGGAAGCCATTACAATGAGCAGTTCTTC. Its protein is CASSFGSHYNEQFF.

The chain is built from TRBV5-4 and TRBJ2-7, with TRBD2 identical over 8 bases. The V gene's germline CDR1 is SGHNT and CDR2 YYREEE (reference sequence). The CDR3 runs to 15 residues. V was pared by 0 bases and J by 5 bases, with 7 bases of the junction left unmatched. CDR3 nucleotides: TGTGCCAGCAGCTTGGAAGGGACTAGTTCCCACGAGCAGTACTTC. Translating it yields CASSLEGTSSHEQYF.

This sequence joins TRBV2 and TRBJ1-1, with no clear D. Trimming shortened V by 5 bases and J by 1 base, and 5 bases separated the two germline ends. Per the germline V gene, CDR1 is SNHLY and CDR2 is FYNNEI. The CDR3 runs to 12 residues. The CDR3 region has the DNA TGTGCCAGCAGTAGGACGAACACTGAAGCTTTCTTT. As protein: CASSRTNTEAFF. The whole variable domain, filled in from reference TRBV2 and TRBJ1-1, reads EPEVTQTPSHQVTQMGQEVILRCVPISNHLYFYWYRQILGQKVEFLVSFYNNEISEKSEIFDDQFSVERPDGSNFTLKIRSTKLEDSAMYFCASSRTNTEAFFGQGTRLTVV.

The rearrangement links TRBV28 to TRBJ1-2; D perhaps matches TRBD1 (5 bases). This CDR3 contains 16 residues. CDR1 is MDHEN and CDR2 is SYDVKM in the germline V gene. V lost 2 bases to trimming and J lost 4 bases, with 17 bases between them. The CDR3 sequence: CASSLGGTFPAYGYTF. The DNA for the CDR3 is TGTGCCAGCAGTTTAGGGGGTACGTTCCCGGCCTATGGCTACACCTTC.